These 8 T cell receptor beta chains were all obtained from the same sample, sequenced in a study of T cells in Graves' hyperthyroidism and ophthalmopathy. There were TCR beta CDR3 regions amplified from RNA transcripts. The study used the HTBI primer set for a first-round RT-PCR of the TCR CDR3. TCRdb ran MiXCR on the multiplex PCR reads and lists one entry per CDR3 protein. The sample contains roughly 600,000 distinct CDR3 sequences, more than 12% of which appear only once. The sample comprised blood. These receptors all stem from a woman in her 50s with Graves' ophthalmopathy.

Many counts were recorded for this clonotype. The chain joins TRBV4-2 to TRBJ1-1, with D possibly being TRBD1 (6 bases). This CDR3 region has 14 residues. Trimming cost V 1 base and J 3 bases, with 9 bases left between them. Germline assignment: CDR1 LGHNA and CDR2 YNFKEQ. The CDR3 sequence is CASSQGKGDTEAFF. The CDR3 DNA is TGTGCCAGCAGCCAAGGGAAGGGGGACACTGAAGCTTTCTTT.

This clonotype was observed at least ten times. The CDR3 protein is CASSLETGRRTEAFF. DNA of the CDR3: TGTGCCAGCAGCTTAGAGACAGGGAGGCGTACTGAAGCTTTCTTT. The V gene is TRBV7-8, the J gene TRBJ1-1, with TRBD1 matching 7 bases. CDR1 and CDR2 (germline): SGHVS, FQNEAQ. Trimming took 1 base from V and 5 from J; bases not matched to a gene: 7. The CDR3 is 15 residues long. Using reference TRBV7-8 and TRBJ1-1 for the parts outside the CDR3, the full variable domain is GAGVSQSPRYKVAKRGQDVALRCDPISGHVSLFWYQQALGQGPEFLTYFQNEAQLDKSGLPSDRFFAERPEGSVSTLKIQRTQQEDSAVYLCASSLETGRRTEAFFGQGTRLTVV.

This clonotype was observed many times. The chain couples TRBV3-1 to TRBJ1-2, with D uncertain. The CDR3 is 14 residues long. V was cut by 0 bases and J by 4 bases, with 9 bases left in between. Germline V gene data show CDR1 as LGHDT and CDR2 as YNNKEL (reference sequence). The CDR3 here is CASSQDAAAYGYTF. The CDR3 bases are TGTGCCAGCAGCCAAGATGCGGCTGCCTATGGCTACACCTTC.

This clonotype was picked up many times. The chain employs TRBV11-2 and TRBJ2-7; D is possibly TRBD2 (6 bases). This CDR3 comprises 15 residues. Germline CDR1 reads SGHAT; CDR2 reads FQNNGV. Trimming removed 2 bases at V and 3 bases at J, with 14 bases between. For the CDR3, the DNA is TGTGCCAGCAGCTTAAGCAGGGAGGTTAGCTACGAGCAGTACTTC. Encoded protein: CASSLSREVSYEQYF.

CDR3 residues: CASSRLPSGSLHEQYF. The CDR3, as DNA: TGCGCCAGCAGCCGCCTCCCTAGCGGGAGTTTGCACGAGCAGTACTTC. The V and J genes are TRBV4-1 and TRBJ2-7; 10 nucleotides line up with TRBD2. J gave up 5 bases and V 4 bases, and 11 bases lay outside the gene matches. In germline, CDR1 is MGHRA, CDR2 YSYEKL. The CDR3 spans 16 residues.

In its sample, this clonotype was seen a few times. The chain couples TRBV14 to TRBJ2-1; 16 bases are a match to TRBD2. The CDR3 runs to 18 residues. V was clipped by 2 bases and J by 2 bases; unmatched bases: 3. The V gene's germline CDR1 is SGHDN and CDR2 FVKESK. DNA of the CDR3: TGTGCCAGCAGCCAATTCGGGACTAGCGGGAGGGCCTACAATGAGCAGTTCTTC. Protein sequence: CASSQFGTSGRAYNEQFF.

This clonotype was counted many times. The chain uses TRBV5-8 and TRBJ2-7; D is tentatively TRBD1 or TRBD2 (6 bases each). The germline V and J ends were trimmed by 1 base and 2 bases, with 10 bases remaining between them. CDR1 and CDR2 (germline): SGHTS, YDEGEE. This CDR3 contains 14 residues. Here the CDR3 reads CASSLRGLPYEQYF. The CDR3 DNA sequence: TGTGCCAGCAGCTTGCGGGGGCTACCCTACGAGCAGTACTTC.

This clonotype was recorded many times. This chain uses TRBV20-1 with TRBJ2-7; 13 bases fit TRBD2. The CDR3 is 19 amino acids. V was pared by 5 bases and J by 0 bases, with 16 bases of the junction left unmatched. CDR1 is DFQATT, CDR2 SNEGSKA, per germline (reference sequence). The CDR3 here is CSAPGLAGARSSRSYEQYF. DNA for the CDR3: TGCAGTGCTCCAGGACTAGCGGGAGCTCGTAGTTCGCGCTCCTACGAGCAGTACTTC.